Presented here are 18 T cell receptor beta chains from one specimen sequenced in a study of CD4+ T cells in melanoma. Clones were read by immunoSEQ multiplex PCR, and TCRdb kept only the in-frame ones, dropping some. Among nearly 50,000 clones listed, 89% were seen once. The sample taken for sequencing was peripheral blood. Source of these receptors: a human donor with melanoma.

The V gene is TRBV9, the J gene TRBJ2-3, with D hard to call. The CDR3 consists of 15 residues. Germline V lookup: CDR1 SGDLS, CDR2 YYNGEE. V shed 3 bases and J shed 1 base, with 12 bases lying between them. CDR3 coding DNA: TGTGCCAGCAGCGCAGTAGGAGAGGGCACAGATACGCAGTATTTT. Translating it yields CASSAVGEGTDTQYF.

The CDR3 is CASTQMGGFINEQFF. The CDR3 coding sequence is TGTGCCAGCACCCAAATGGGGGGCTTTATCAATGAGCAGTTCTTC. V gene TRBV27 combines with J gene TRBJ2-1, with D perhaps being TRBD1 or TRBD2 (6 bases each). The CDR3 is 15 residues long. Trimming pared 7 bases from V and 6 bases from J, leaving 19 bases between. CDR1 MNHEY and CDR2 SMNVEV come from the germline V gene (reference sequence).

The V call is TRBV11-3, the J call TRBJ2-1; TRBD2 aligns across 14 bases. CDR1 is SGHNT, CDR2 YENEEA, per germline. CDR3 size: 16 residues. V dropped 5 bases and J dropped 8; count of bases not matched to a gene: 8. CDR3 nucleotides: TGTGCCAGCAGCGAAAGACTAGCGGGGGGGCCGGATGAGCAGTTCTTC. As protein: CASSERLAGGPDEQFF.

This sequence joins TRBV7-2 and TRBJ1-1, with D unresolved. CDR3 length: 14 amino acids. Germline V gene data show CDR1 as SGHTA and CDR2 as FQGNSA. V lost 5 bases and J lost 2, with 12 bases in between. The CDR3 reads CASSDRIQNTEAFF. The CDR3 DNA follows: TGTGCCAGCAGCGACCGGATACAAAACACTGAAGCTTTCTTT.

This clone was detected only a few times. This chain joins TRBV27 and TRBJ1-2; 7 positions agree with TRBD1. CDR1 is MNHEY, CDR2 SMNVEV, per germline (reference sequence). The CDR3 runs 16 residues. Trimming removed 2 bases from V and 3 bases from J; junction bases left unmatched: 9. DNA for the CDR3: TGTGCCAGCAGTTTACGACCCGACAGGGCTTACTATGGCTACACCTTC. Amino acid sequence: CASSLRPDRAYYGYTF.

V usage is TRBV19 and J usage is TRBJ1-5; 9 bases fit TRBD1. The CDR3 has 15 residues. Germline V lookup: CDR1 LNHDA, CDR2 SQIVND (reference sequence). Trimming took 0 bases from V and 5 from J; bases not matched to a gene: 2. As DNA, the CDR3 is TGTGCCAGTAGTATAGACGGACAGGGGTATCAGCCCCAGCATTTT. Protein sequence: CASSIDGQGYQPQHF.

This chain links TRBV19 with TRBJ2-3; the match to TRBD2 covers 13 bases. This CDR3 spans 16 amino acids. The germline gives CDR1 LNHDA, CDR2 SQIVND (reference sequence). The V segment lost 5 bases and the J segment 4 bases; nucleotides outside the gene matches: 6. The CDR3 sequence is CASSGLAGASPDTQYF. The CDR3 DNA reads TGTGCCAGTAGTGGACTAGCGGGGGCATCTCCAGATACGCAGTATTTT.

The J gene is TRBJ2-7, the V gene TRBV10-2; D ambiguous. Germline CDR1 and CDR2: WSHSY and SAAADI. The CDR3 consists of 15 residues. The V end was cut by 2 bases, the J end by 0 bases, with 11 bases between. The CDR3, as DNA: TGCGCCAGCAGTGAGGTAACAGCGATCTCCTACGAGCAGTACTTC. Protein product: CASSEVTAISYEQYF.

In nucleotides, the CDR3 is TGCGCCAGCAGTCGGCGCGGGGGCCTTGAAGAGACCCAGTACTTC. This translates into CASSRRGGLEETQYF. J is TRBJ2-5 and V is TRBV10-2, with D maybe TRBD2 (7 bases). CDR3 size: 15 residues. Trimming left V 5 bases short and J 3 bases short, with 16 bases between. Germline V CDR1 and CDR2: WSHSY, SAAADI.

The chain links TRBV7-3 to TRBJ1-1; D is possibly TRBD1 (5 bases). CDR3 length: 14 amino acids. The germline V gene has CDR1 SGHTA and CDR2 FQGTGA. Trimming left V 6 bases short and J 5 bases short, with 16 bases between. The CDR3 spells CASSYAGGATEAFF. The CDR3 region has the DNA TGTGCCAGCAGTTATGCCGGTGGGGCGACTGAAGCTTTCTTT.

This chain connects TRBV6-6 to TRBJ1-5; D perhaps matches TRBD1 (5 bases). The V end lost 7 bases, the J end lost 9 bases, and 13 bases lay between the germline ends. The CDR3 length is 12 residues. Germline CDR1 and CDR2: MNHNY and SVGAGI (reference sequence). In DNA, the CDR3 is TGTGCCAGCACCCCGGGGGGAGGGCCCCAGCATTTT. Translated: CASTPGGGPQHF.

In its sample, this clone was seen once. The V and J genes are TRBV7-9 and TRBJ2-1; D is perhaps TRBD2 (5 bases). Trimming took 5 bases from V and 6 from J, leaving 11 bases between them. This CDR3 has 13 amino acids. Germline lookup yields CDR1 SEHNR and CDR2 FQNEAQ (reference sequence). This chain's CDR3 is CASSPGMGNEQFF. The CDR3 DNA follows: TGTGCCAGCAGCCCCGGGATGGGCAATGAGCAGTTCTTC. Complete variable domain (other parts from reference TRBV7-9 and TRBJ2-1): DTGVSQNPRHKITKRGQNVTFRCDPISEHNRLYWYRQTLGQGPEFLTYFQNEAQLEKSRLLSDRFSAERPKGSFSTLEIQRTEQGDSAMYLCASSPGMGNEQFFGPGTRLTVL.

The chain couples TRBV27 to TRBJ2-1, with 8 bases identical to TRBD2. The CDR3 is 13 residues long. The V segment lost 6 bases and the J segment 8 bases; nucleotides outside the gene matches: 6. Germline V gene data show CDR1 as MNHEY and CDR2 as SMNVEV (reference sequence). This chain's CDR3 is CASRLTGGDEQFF. CDR3 DNA: TGTGCCAGCAGACTAACCGGGGGGGATGAGCAGTTCTTC.

This chain connects TRBV19 to TRBJ2-7, with D unclear. Trimming stripped 2 bases from V and 2 bases from J, with 10 bases between. CDR1 and CDR2 from the germline V gene are LNHDA and SQIVND (reference sequence). This CDR3 comprises 14 residues. CDR3 in amino acids: CASSIPGATYEQYF. In DNA, the CDR3 is TGTGCCAGTAGTATACCGGGCGCCACCTACGAGCAGTACTTC.

The chain has TRBV7-2 and TRBJ2-5; 9 positions match TRBD2. Germline V gene data show CDR1 as SGHTA and CDR2 as FQGNSA. The CDR3 has 16 residues. The ends lost 7 bases at V and 5 bases at J; junction bases unmatched: 14. CDR3 region: CASTVQVTSGQETQYF. Written as DNA, the CDR3 is TGTGCCAGCACCGTCCAAGTCACTAGCGGGCAGGAGACCCAGTACTTC.

The rearrangement uses TRBV14 and TRBJ2-1, with 7 positions matching TRBD2. CDR3 size: 14 residues. Germline values: CDR1 SGHDN, CDR2 FVKESK. V trimming: 1 base; J trimming: 4 bases; junction bases outside the gene matches: 1. CDR3 nucleotides: TGTGCCAGCAGCCAAGCACTAGCGTACAATGAGCAGTTCTTC. Protein sequence: CASSQALAYNEQFF.

The chain joins TRBV2 to TRBJ2-7, with D unresolved. The CDR3 runs 13 residues. Germline CDR1 is SNHLY and CDR2 is FYNNEI. V shed 0 bases and J shed 4 bases, with 7 bases lying between them. CDR3 in amino acids: CASSEAAGYEQYF. CDR3 nucleotides: TGTGCCAGCAGTGAAGCGGCAGGTTACGAGCAGTACTTC.

The chain uses TRBV18 and TRBJ2-1; D remains unclear. Deletions cut 3 bases from V and 0 bases from J, with 9 bases between. The CDR3 is 15 amino acids. CDR1 KGHSH and CDR2 LQKENI come from the germline V gene. The CDR3 DNA is TGTGCCAGCTCACCCCGCACAAGCTCCTACAATGAGCAGTTCTTC. As protein: CASSPRTSSYNEQFF.